This T cell receptor beta chain is from a study of blood T cells in healthy people across ages. The CDR3 runs to 13 residues. J gave up 9 bases and V 3 bases, and 6 bases lay outside the gene matches. CDR1 and CDR2 from the germline V gene are SGHTA and FQGNSA. Through a sample-barcoded 5' primer and a J-beta primer mix, a second PCR was run for 7 to 11 cycles. Each cDNA molecule was tagged by a template-switch adaptor with 12 random nucleotides. Via MiXCR, TCRdb re-called the 5' RACE reads, giving one row per CDR3 protein. Of nearly 1 million distinct CDR3 sequences in the sample, roughly 51% were seen once. This clonotype was counted only a few times. The donors, all healthy, were Caucasians living in Russia, aged about 6 to 90.

The source of this sequence is a woman aged 55-70 years in good health. V usage is TRBV7-2 and J usage is TRBJ2-7; 9 bases are a match to TRBD2. The sequencing input was blood. In DNA form, the CDR3 reads TGTGCCAGCAGCTTTAGCGGGAGTGTTGTGCAGTACTTC. The encoded protein is CASSFSGSVVQYF.